This entry features one T cell receptor (beta chain) sequence. This sample stems from a study of T cell changes during pregnancy in multiple sclerosis. Clones were sequenced by immunoSEQ multiplex PCR, and TCRdb holds only the in-frame ones, with some missing. The sample has roughly 44,000 clones; 85% to 90% are singletons. This CDR3 has 15 residues. Per germline, CDR1 SQVTM and CDR2 ANQGSEA. Trimming shortened V by 0 bases and J by 1 base, and 12 bases separated the two germline ends. This chain links TRBV29-1 with TRBJ1-1, with a weak D call TRBD1 (6 bases). This clonotype was obtained from a female donor in good health, enrolled as a control in a pregnancy study. The sample consisted of CD8+ T cells from peripheral blood mononuclear cells, taken after pregnancy. This chain's CDR3 is CSVEDMAGENTEAFF. The CDR3 bases are TGCAGCGTTGAAGATATGGCAGGGGAGAACACTGAAGCTTTCTTT.